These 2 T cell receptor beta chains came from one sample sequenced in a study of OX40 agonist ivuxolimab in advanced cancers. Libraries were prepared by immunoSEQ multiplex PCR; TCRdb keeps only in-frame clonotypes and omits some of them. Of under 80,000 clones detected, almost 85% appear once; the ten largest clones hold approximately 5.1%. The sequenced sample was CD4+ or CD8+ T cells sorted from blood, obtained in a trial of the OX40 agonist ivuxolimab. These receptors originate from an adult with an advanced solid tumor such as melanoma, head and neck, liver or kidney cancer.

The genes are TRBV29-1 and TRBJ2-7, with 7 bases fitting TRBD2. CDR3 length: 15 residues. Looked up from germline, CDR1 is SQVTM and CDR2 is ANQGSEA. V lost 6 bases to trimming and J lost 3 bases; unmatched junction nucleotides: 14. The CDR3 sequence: CSVLRLSGINYEQYF. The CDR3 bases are TGCAGCGTCCTCCGACTAAGCGGGATTAACTACGAGCAGTACTTC.

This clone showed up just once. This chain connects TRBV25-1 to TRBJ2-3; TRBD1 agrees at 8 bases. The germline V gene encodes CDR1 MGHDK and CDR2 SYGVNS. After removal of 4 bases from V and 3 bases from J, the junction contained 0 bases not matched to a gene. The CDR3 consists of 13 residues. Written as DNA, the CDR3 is TGTGCCAGCAGTGGGACAGGGACAGATACGCAGTATTTT. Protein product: CASSGTGTDTQYF.